The text below deals with one TCR beta chain. As yet, its antigen is unknown. The authors reverse transcribed all of the isolated RNA, so sequencing captured expressed TCRB transcripts. The method was immunoSEQ multiplex PCR; TCRdb's version includes in-frame clones alone and lacks a portion of them. This sample carries some 300,000 clones, approximately 8.1% of them seen once, and the ten largest clones take under 1.3%. The data were obtained in a study of beta chain features in type 1 diabetes. Whole-study context: Sorted cells, some 110,000,000 in number, were examined across all samples. Findings of the study overall: Shortening that was moderate but significant affected the TCRB CDR3s of Type 1 diabetes patients in all four CD4+ subsets. Type 1 diabetes patients had VDJ junctions that carried fewer insertions and more deletions.

In germline, CDR1 is SGHRS, CDR2 YFSETQ. CDR3 size: 14 residues. Trimming removed 2 bases from V and 6 bases from J; junction bases left unmatched: 6. Sequencing was carried out using central memory CD4+ T cells from blood. The rearrangement uses TRBV5-1 and TRBJ2-3; TRBD1 matches 7 bases. The sequence was obtained from a woman between 18 and 29 years old in good health. In nucleotides, the CDR3 is TGCGCCAGCAGCTTTAGACAGGGTGGGGATACGCAGTATTTT. Its protein is CASSFRQGGDTQYF.